The rows below give T cell receptor beta chains drawn from one sample of a study of shared clonotypes between healthy human individuals. Assay used: immunoSEQ multiplex PCR; TCRdb lists only in-frame clones, some missing. Of more than 2,000,000 clones listed, more than 80% are singletons. Sequenced input: naive CD4+ T cells sorted from blood. These TCRs come from a man aged 18 to 35 in good health. CDR3s include the opening cysteine and the closing phenylalanine or tryptophan. Each record gives: V gene, J gene, clone size, D gene, CDR3 DNA, CDR3 protein. A D gene is named only where the DNA matches it firmly. Rows may omit the clone size; those that give it use once, few, many or a size class.

v_call: TRBV19; j_call: TRBJ1-1; clone_size: NA; d_call: NA; cdr3_nt: TGTGCCAGTAGAAGTACTCCATTAAACACTGAAGCTTTCTTT; cdr3_aa: CASRSTPLNTEAFF
v_call: TRBV2; j_call: TRBJ2-2; clone_size: NA; d_call: TRBD1; cdr3_nt: TGTGCCAGCAGGGTACAGGGGTCGAACACCGGGGAGCTGTTTTTT; cdr3_aa: CASRVQGSNTGELFF
v_call: TRBV5-1; j_call: TRBJ1-4; clone_size: once; d_call: TRBD1; cdr3_nt: TGCGCCAGCAGCTACAGGGGATCCACTAATGAAAAACTGTTTTTT; cdr3_aa: CASSYRGSTNEKLFF
v_call: TRBV30; j_call: TRBJ1-1; clone_size: NA; d_call: NA; cdr3_nt: TGTGCCTGGAGTGGAGTAAGTGGAGCTTTCTTT; cdr3_aa: CAWSGVSGAFF
v_call: TRBV18; j_call: TRBJ1-2; clone_size: NA; d_call: NA; cdr3_nt: TGTGCCAGCTCACCACCTGGGGGGGAAGGCTACACCTTC; cdr3_aa: CASSPPGGEGYTF
v_call: TRBV6-6; j_call: TRBJ2-7; clone_size: NA; d_call: NA; cdr3_nt: TGTGCCAGCAGCCGTGCGGGCCCAGAGGAACAGTACTTC; cdr3_aa: CASSRAGPEEQYF
v_call: TRBV5-1; j_call: TRBJ2-3; clone_size: NA; d_call: NA; cdr3_nt: TGCGCCAGCAGCTTCCTTCCGGACTCAGATACGCAGTATTTT; cdr3_aa: CASSFLPDSDTQYF
v_call: TRBV7-2; j_call: TRBJ2-5; clone_size: NA; d_call: TRBD2; cdr3_nt: TGTGCCAGCAGCTTCCAAGCGGGAGGTAAAGAGACCCAGTACTTC; cdr3_aa: CASSFQAGGKETQYF
v_call: TRBV10-3; j_call: TRBJ1-1; clone_size: NA; d_call: NA; cdr3_nt: TGTGCCATCACAGAAGGAGGAAACACTGAAGCTTTCTTT; cdr3_aa: CAITEGGNTEAFF
v_call: TRBV6-5; j_call: TRBJ2-7; clone_size: NA; d_call: NA; cdr3_nt: TGTGCCAGCAGTACTGGGCCCCAGGAGCAGTACTTC; cdr3_aa: CASSTGPQEQYF
v_call: TRBV29-1; j_call: TRBJ1-4; clone_size: few; d_call: NA; cdr3_nt: TGCAGCGGAACCAGGGATAATGAAAAACTGTTTTTT; cdr3_aa: CSGTRDNEKLFF
v_call: TRBV5-1; j_call: TRBJ1-4; clone_size: NA; d_call: NA; cdr3_nt: TGCGCCAGCAGCCCCGGGAGCGCAACTAATGAAAAACTGTTTTTT; cdr3_aa: CASSPGSATNEKLFF
v_call: TRBV27; j_call: TRBJ2-7; clone_size: NA; d_call: NA; cdr3_nt: TGTGCCAGCAGTCCACCCAGGGACACCTACGAGCAGTACTTC; cdr3_aa: CASSPPRDTYEQYF
v_call: TRBV19; j_call: TRBJ1-6; clone_size: NA; d_call: TRBD1; cdr3_nt: TGTGCCAGTAGTCCCCGGGACAGGGGCTATAATTCACCCCTCCACTTT; cdr3_aa: CASSPRDRGYNSPLHF
v_call: TRBV5-4; j_call: TRBJ2-1; clone_size: NA; d_call: NA; cdr3_nt: TGTGCCAGCAGCTTGGACTTATACCAGTACAATGAGCAGTTCTTC; cdr3_aa: CASSLDLYQYNEQFF
v_call: TRBV18; j_call: TRBJ2-5; clone_size: NA; d_call: NA; cdr3_nt: TGTGCCAGCTCGCCTGGGGCAGTCGGAGAGACCCAGTACTTC; cdr3_aa: CASSPGAVGETQYF
v_call: TRBV28; j_call: TRBJ2-7; clone_size: NA; d_call: NA; cdr3_nt: TGTGCCAGCAGACGCAGGGGGACTATGAACGAGCAGTACTTC; cdr3_aa: CASRRRGTMNEQYF
v_call: TRBV30; j_call: TRBJ1-6; clone_size: few; d_call: NA; cdr3_nt: TGTGCCTGGAGTGTGTTAGGTTCACCCCTCCACTTT; cdr3_aa: CAWSVLGSPLHF
v_call: TRBV29-1; j_call: TRBJ1-2; clone_size: NA; d_call: NA; cdr3_nt: TGCAGCGTTGAGATTGGAGGGTCTGGCTACACCTTC; cdr3_aa: CSVEIGGSGYTF
v_call: TRBV19; j_call: TRBJ1-5; clone_size: NA; d_call: NA; cdr3_nt: TGTGCCAGTAGTCTGGACAGAAGGGATCAGCCCCAGCATTTT; cdr3_aa: CASSLDRRDQPQHF
v_call: TRBV4-1; j_call: TRBJ2-3; clone_size: NA; d_call: NA; cdr3_nt: TGCGCCAGCAGCCAAGGGACCGTTGGGAACACAGATACGCAGTATTTT; cdr3_aa: CASSQGTVGNTDTQYF
v_call: TRBV21-1; j_call: TRBJ2-7; clone_size: NA; d_call: NA; cdr3_nt: TGTGCCAGCAGCAAATGCGGCGCCGACACGGGGCGGGACCACTGGGAGCAGTACTTC; cdr3_aa: CASSKCGADTGRDHWEQYF
v_call: TRBV6-6; j_call: TRBJ2-2; clone_size: once; d_call: TRBD2; cdr3_nt: TGTGCCAGCACCCCGGTGGCGGGAGTTTTAACCGGGGAGCTGTTTTTT; cdr3_aa: CASTPVAGVLTGELFF
v_call: TRBV30; j_call: TRBJ2-3; clone_size: NA; d_call: TRBD2; cdr3_nt: TGTGCCTGGGAGAGTGGGCTAGCGGGACTTTCAGATACGCAGTATTTT; cdr3_aa: CAWESGLAGLSDTQYF
v_call: TRBV7-8; j_call: TRBJ1-6; clone_size: NA; d_call: NA; cdr3_nt: TGTGCCAGCAGCTTAAGTTTTGGCACTAATAATTCACCCCTCCACTTT; cdr3_aa: CASSLSFGTNNSPLHF
v_call: TRBV7-8; j_call: TRBJ1-5; clone_size: NA; d_call: TRBD1; cdr3_nt: TGTGCCAGCAGCTTAGGGACAGGGCAGGGTCAGCCCCAGCATTTT; cdr3_aa: CASSLGTGQGQPQHF
v_call: TRBV6-5; j_call: TRBJ2-1; clone_size: NA; d_call: NA; cdr3_nt: TGTGCCAGCAGCCGACGGAACAATGAGCGGCAGTTCTTC; cdr3_aa: CASSRRNNERQFF
v_call: TRBV21-1; j_call: TRBJ1-1; clone_size: NA; d_call: NA; cdr3_nt: TGTGCCAGCAGCGAAGGCGCAGAGGGGGAGGGGGCTCAAGTCCGTGAAGCTTTCTTT; cdr3_aa: CASSEGAEGEGAQVREAFF
v_call: TRBV6-1; j_call: TRBJ2-1; clone_size: NA; d_call: TRBD2; cdr3_nt: TGTGCCAGCAGTGATTTATCGGCGGGAGTCTACAATGAGCAGTTCTTC; cdr3_aa: CASSDLSAGVYNEQFF
v_call: TRBV27; j_call: TRBJ1-1; clone_size: NA; d_call: NA; cdr3_nt: TGTGCCAGCGGGCCTATCACTGAAGCTTTCTTT; cdr3_aa: CASGPITEAFF
v_call: TRBV18; j_call: TRBJ2-1; clone_size: NA; d_call: NA; cdr3_nt: TGTGCCAGCTCACCACAGGCAGGGACCTCCTACAATGAGCAGTTCTTC; cdr3_aa: CASSPQAGTSYNEQFF
v_call: TRBV4-1; j_call: TRBJ2-1; clone_size: NA; d_call: NA; cdr3_nt: TGCGCCAGCAGCCAAGATAATTCCCCCAGGAAATCCTACAATGAGCAGTTCTTC; cdr3_aa: CASSQDNSPRKSYNEQFF
v_call: TRBV27; j_call: TRBJ2-2; clone_size: NA; d_call: TRBD2; cdr3_nt: TGTGCCAGCACCACACGGACTAGCGGGAGTTGCACCGGGGAGCTGTTTTTT; cdr3_aa: CASTTRTSGSCTGELFF
v_call: TRBV5-8; j_call: TRBJ2-6; clone_size: NA; d_call: NA; cdr3_nt: TGTGCCAGCAGCACGAGGACCATCCTTGGGGCCAACGTCCTGACTTTC; cdr3_aa: CASSTRTILGANVLTF